The 25 T cell receptor beta chains presented below share a single source sample, sequenced in a study of cytomegalovirus exposure and HLA in healthy donors. In the PCR, 60 Vbeta and 13 Jbeta primers were used. The protocol was immunoSEQ multiplex PCR, while the TCRdb copy is restricted to in-frame clones and leaves out a portion. The sample carries about 160,000 clones, about 85% recorded once. Sequencing was done on a sample of PBMCs. Receptor source: a boy aged 2 to 9 in good health and CMV-seronegative.

The CDR3 bases are TGCGCCAGCAGCCCAAGGACAGGTTACAATTCACCCCTCCACTTT. Its protein is CASSPRTGYNSPLHF. V and J are TRBV5-1 and TRBJ1-6; 7 bases fit TRBD1. The CDR3 length is 15 residues. The germline V gene encodes CDR1 SGHRS and CDR2 YFSETQ. V gave up 4 bases and J gave up 7 bases; unmatched junction bases: 8.

The sample holds one count of this clone. The sample contains more than one DNA sequence encoding this CDR3. V is TRBV19 and J is TRBJ1-1; the D gene is possibly TRBD1 (6 bases). Germline lookup yields CDR1 LNHDA and CDR2 SQIVND (reference sequence). The ends were cut back, 5 bases at V and 1 base at J, with 11 bases in the middle. The CDR3 consists of 14 residues. The CDR3 region has the DNA TGTGCCAGTAGTCCGTGGACAGCGAACACTGAAGCTTTCTTT. Amino acids: CASSPWTANTEAFF.

The chain joins TRBV27 to TRBJ2-7; 9 nucleotides align to TRBD1. V was pared by 6 bases and J by 3 bases, with 12 bases of the junction left unmatched. CDR1 is MNHEY and CDR2 is SMNVEV in the germline V gene (reference sequence). This CDR3 region has 16 residues. CDR3 in amino acids: CASSRNFGQGYYEQYF. CDR3 coding DNA: TGTGCCAGCAGCCGAAATTTTGGACAGGGGTACTACGAGCAGTACTTC.

The chain has TRBV7-9 and TRBJ2-7, with D possibly matching TRBD2 (5 bases). The CDR3 is 12 residues long. Germline V gene lookup returns CDR1 SEHNR and CDR2 FQNEAQ (reference sequence). Trimming took 5 bases from V and 5 from J, leaving 10 bases between them. The CDR3 DNA is TGTGCCAGCAGCCTTAGCGCCAACGAGCAGTACTTC. It specifies CASSLSANEQYF.

V gene TRBV12-5 combines with J gene TRBJ2-1; TRBD2 aligns across 10 bases. Germline CDR1 reads LGHNT; CDR2 reads FRNRAP. The CDR3 spans 18 residues. V lost 1 base, J lost 5 bases, and 11 bases stayed unmatched. Here the CDR3 DNA reads TGTGCTAGTGGTTTGGAAGCGGGGGGGCGAATGATCCACAATGAGCAGTTCTTC. Its protein is CASGLEAGGRMIHNEQFF.

This chain joins TRBV28 and TRBJ1-4; D is uncertain. This CDR3 is built from 17 residues. Germline V gene data show CDR1 as MDHEN and CDR2 as SYDVKM. The ends were cut back, 2 bases at V and 7 bases at J, with 20 bases in the middle. The CDR3: CASSLGYTLGSGEKLFF. CDR3 nucleotides: TGTGCCAGCAGTTTAGGATATACCCTAGGTAGTGGTGAAAAACTGTTTTTT.

This clone has a single count. V usage is TRBV4-1 and J usage is TRBJ2-3; D may be TRBD1 (7 bases). The germline gives CDR1 MGHRA, CDR2 YSYEKL. Deletions cut 0 bases from V and 4 bases from J, with 14 bases between. The CDR3 is 16 residues long. The CDR3 DNA reads as TGCGCCAGCAGCCAAGAGGAGGGGGCAGGTGCAGATACGCAGTATTTT. Translating it yields CASSQEEGAGADTQYF.

This chain joins TRBV6-1 and TRBJ2-1; TRBD1 aligns across 8 bases. This CDR3 contains 14 residues. The germline gives CDR1 MNHNS, CDR2 SASEGT. The V gene end was trimmed by 8 bases and the J gene end by 0 bases; junction bases not matched to a gene: 3. This chain's CDR3 is CASPRGPSYNEQFF. The CDR3 DNA sequence: TGTGCCAGCCCCAGGGGGCCCTCCTACAATGAGCAGTTCTTC.

The chain is built from TRBV30 and TRBJ2-2, with TRBD1 matching 12 bases. CDR1 is GTSNPN and CDR2 is SVGIG in the germline V gene (reference sequence). The CDR3 loop spans 16 amino acids. The V and J ends lost 7 bases and 7 bases, in that order; junction bases with no gene match: 13. This CDR3 reads CASPGRGQGAIGELFF. In DNA, the CDR3 is TGTGCCTCCCCCGGCCGGGGACAGGGGGCAATCGGGGAGCTGTTTTTT.

V is TRBV27 and J is TRBJ2-1; 7 positions agree with TRBD2. The germline V gene encodes CDR1 MNHEY and CDR2 SMNVEV (reference sequence). This CDR3 spans 16 amino acids. Losses at the gene ends were 1 base for V and 8 bases for J; bases not matched to a gene: 11. CDR3 amino acids: CASSLYLGGGGDEQFF. CDR3 DNA: TGTGCCAGCAGTTTATATCTGGGGGGGGGAGGGGATGAGCAGTTCTTC.

The chain employs TRBV9 and TRBJ2-3, with 14 bases lining up with TRBD2. CDR1 is SGDLS, CDR2 YYNGEE, per germline. This CDR3 has 18 amino acids. Germline trimming cut 0 bases from V and 2 bases from J; bases unmatched to any gene: 5. This chain's CDR3 is CASSVALGLAGDTDTQYF. CDR3 DNA sequence: TGTGCCAGCAGCGTAGCTTTGGGACTAGCGGGGGACACAGATACGCAGTATTTT. Supplemented by reference TRBV9 and TRBJ2-3, the full variable domain reads DSGVTQTPKHLITATGQRVTLRCSPRSGDLSVYWYQQSLDQGLQFLIQYYNGEERAKGNILERFSAQQFPDLHSELNLSSLELGDSALYFCASSVALGLAGDTDTQYFGPGTRLTVL.

The gene calls are TRBV7-9 and TRBJ1-5; D is perhaps TRBD1 (6 bases). The V and J ends lost 7 bases and 9 bases respectively, with 13 bases between them. This CDR3 has 12 amino acids. Germline V gene data show CDR1 as SEHNR and CDR2 as FQNEAQ (reference sequence). The CDR3 DNA follows: TGTGCCAGCAACAGGGAAAATGGGCCCCAGCATTTT. Translated, it gives CASNRENGPQHF.

This chain's CDR3 is CASSPETSGATDTQYF. The CDR3 DNA reads as TGTGCCAGCAGCCCCGAGACTAGCGGGGCAACAGATACGCAGTATTTT. The chain joins TRBV7-9 to TRBJ2-3; 11 bases match TRBD2. The CDR3 consists of 16 residues. CDR1 is SEHNR and CDR2 is FQNEAQ in the germline V gene (reference sequence). V shed 5 bases, J shed 3 bases, and the junction held 7 bases outside the gene matches.

The V and J genes are TRBV30 and TRBJ2-1; 15 bases line up with TRBD2. Germline CDR1 GTSNPN, CDR2 SVGIG (reference sequence). V shed 4 bases, J shed 9 bases, and the junction held 7 bases outside the gene matches. The CDR3 totals 15 residues. This chain's CDR3 is CAWNPGLAGGGEQFF. DNA of the CDR3: TGTGCCTGGAACCCGGGACTAGCGGGAGGAGGTGAGCAGTTCTTC.

V gene TRBV28 combines with J gene TRBJ2-4; 7 bases are shared with TRBD2. V dropped 2 bases and J dropped 2; count of bases not matched to a gene: 6. This CDR3 is 16 amino acids long. Germline V gene data show CDR1 as MDHEN and CDR2 as SYDVKM. DNA for the CDR3: TGTGCCAGCAGTTTACTCACCGGGGGGACCAAAAACATTCAGTACTTC. This translates into CASSLLTGGTKNIQYF.

This clone was detected once. This CDR3 reads CASSFPGQPQLSSTDTQYF. The CDR3 DNA is TGTGCCAGCAGCTTTCCGGGACAGCCCCAACTTTCTAGCACAGATACGCAGTATTTT. V and J are TRBV5-8 and TRBJ2-3; 7 bases fit TRBD1. CDR1 and CDR2 (germline): SGHTS, YDEGEE. This CDR3 is built from 19 residues. The V segment lost 2 bases and the J segment 0 bases; nucleotides outside the gene matches: 15.

The CDR3 here is CASSRQGGSTEAFF. The CDR3 nucleotides read TGCGCCAGCAGCCGACAGGGGGGGAGCACTGAAGCTTTCTTT. This sequence joins TRBV5-1 and TRBJ1-1; 9 bases fit TRBD1. CDR1 is SGHRS, CDR2 YFSETQ, per germline. The CDR3 contains 14 residues. Germline trimming cut 4 bases from V and 4 bases from J; bases unmatched to any gene: 5.

This chain uses TRBV2 with TRBJ2-1; D may be TRBD2 (5 bases). Between the trimmed V and J ends, which lost 7 bases and 7 bases, there was a span of 20 bases. CDR3 size: 15 residues. Germline CDR1 SNHLY, CDR2 FYNNEI. The DNA for the CDR3 is TGTGCCAGCAAGGTCCCGGCTTATCCGGGGAATGAGCAGTTCTTC. It is translated as CASKVPAYPGNEQFF.

V and J are TRBV19 and TRBJ1-5; TRBD1 agrees at 9 bases. Germline values: CDR1 LNHDA, CDR2 SQIVND (reference sequence). The CDR3 has 15 residues. Trimming took 6 bases from V and 5 from J; bases not matched to a gene: 8. The CDR3 region is CASRRGTGSYQPQHF. For the CDR3, the DNA is TGTGCCAGTAGACGCGGGACAGGGTCTTATCAGCCCCAGCATTTT. The full variable domain, rest sourced from reference TRBV19 and TRBJ1-5, is DGGITQSPKYLFRKEGQNVTLSCEQNLNHDAMYWYRQDPGQGLRLIYYSQIVNDFQKGDIAEGYSVSREKKESFPLTVTSAQKNPTAFYLCASRRGTGSYQPQHFGDGTRLSIL.

The chain uses TRBV7-2 and TRBJ1-4, with D maybe TRBD1 (5 bases). The CDR3 has 17 amino acids. The germline CDR1 and CDR2 sequences are SGHTA and FQGNSA. Deletions cut 4 bases from V and 8 bases from J, with 23 bases between. CDR3: CASSSLVLGGVGEKLFF. CDR3 in DNA: TGTGCCAGCAGCTCGCTGGTCCTCGGGGGGGTGGGGGAAAAACTGTTTTTT.

The chain combines TRBV7-9 with TRBJ2-6, with D maybe TRBD1 (5 bases). V was clipped by 1 base and J by 4 bases, with 11 bases between them. The CDR3 is 16 amino acids. CDR1 SEHNR and CDR2 FQNEAQ come from the germline V gene (reference sequence). The CDR3 reads CASSLGQGKGANVLTF. The CDR3 DNA is TGTGCCAGCAGCTTAGGCCAGGGTAAGGGGGCCAACGTCCTGACTTTC. The variable domain in full, completed from reference TRBV7-9 and TRBJ2-6, reads DTGVSQNPRHKITKRGQNVTFRCDPISEHNRLYWYRQTLGQGPEFLTYFQNEAQLEKSRLLSDRFSAERPKGSFSTLEIQRTEQGDSAMYLCASSLGQGKGANVLTFGAGSRLTVL.

This clone was counted between two and nine times. As DNA, the CDR3 is TGTGCCGGGGGGACGGGGTTGAACACTGAAGCTTTCTTT. The encoded protein is CAGGTGLNTEAFF. V is TRBV6-4 and J is TRBJ1-1; D is perhaps TRBD1 (5 bases). Per the germline V gene, CDR1 is MRHNA and CDR2 is SNTAGT. The CDR3 has 13 amino acids. Trimming cost V 11 bases and J 0 bases, with 13 bases left between them.

The rearrangement links TRBV4-1 to TRBJ2-1, with 12 bases identical to TRBD2. The germline gives CDR1 MGHRA, CDR2 YSYEKL. The CDR3 length is 15 residues. With V trimmed by 0 bases and J by 9 bases, 3 bases remained unmatched. CDR3 in amino acids: CASSQEASGRAEQFF. Written as DNA, the CDR3 is TGCGCCAGCAGCCAAGAGGCTAGCGGGAGGGCTGAGCAGTTCTTC.

Only one count was recorded for this clone. The gene calls are TRBV30 and TRBJ1-2; no reliable D call. The CDR3 extends over 14 amino acids. CDR1 and CDR2 (germline): GTSNPN, SVGIG (reference sequence). V lost 1 base and J 0 bases, leaving 9 bases between the germline ends. The CDR3 DNA is TGTGCCTGGAGTGGGGCGGGTTCTAACTATGGCTACACCTTC. Its protein product is CAWSGAGSNYGYTF.

This clone has just one count. The chain links TRBV9 to TRBJ1-5, with D unresolved. This CDR3 has 13 residues. Trimming removed 8 bases from V and 0 bases from J, with 9 bases in between. Germline loops: CDR1 SGDLS, CDR2 YYNGEE. The CDR3 sequence is CASNRYSNQPQHF. In DNA, the CDR3 is TGTGCCAGTAACCGGTATAGCAATCAGCCCCAGCATTTT.